This entry features one T cell receptor (beta chain) sequence. The data belong to a study of blood T cell repertoires in COVID-19. Turning to the study itself: The United States, Italy and Spain supplied acute and convalescent COVID-19 samples.

Deletions cut 3 bases from V and 0 bases from J, with 11 bases between. CDR3 size: 15 residues. The germline V gene encodes CDR1 MGHDK and CDR2 SYGVNS. Repertoires were generated with immunoSEQ multiplex PCR, while TCRdb's copy carries only in-frame clones and drops some. The table lists under 100,000 clones, roughly three quarters of them singletons, with 35% to 40% in the top ten. Material: peripheral blood. The sequence was obtained from a man in his fifties or sixties with COVID-19, enrolled during active disease. The chain carries TRBV25-1 and TRBJ2-5, with D maybe TRBD2 (6 bases). The CDR3 reads CASSDRAGNQETQYF. In DNA, the CDR3 is TGTGCCAGCAGTGACAGGGCGGGGAACCAAGAGACCCAGTACTTC.